Detailed here is one T cell receptor beta chain. Its antigen remains unknown. Using a J-beta primer mix together with a sample-barcoded 5' primer, a second PCR was run for about 7 to 12 cycles. TCRdb independently ran MiXCR on the 5' RACE reads; one entry per CDR3 protein. The data hold about 640,000 distinct CDR3 sequences, with around 31% observed a single time. The authors drew around 9.3 milliliters of peripheral blood from each donor. This specimen comes from a study of blood T cells in healthy people across ages. Study-level points and caveats: No one knew whether donors had CMV, which possibly confounded expanded clonotype changes. Both naive CD4+ cell counts and diversity were greater in long-lived donors than in aged donors.

The CDR3 sequence is 17 residues long. Germline V CDR1 and CDR2: SGHRS, YFSETQ. V shed 1 base and J 6 bases; nucleotides not matched to a gene: 12. Material: blood. This TCR came from an elderly woman in good health. The gene calls are TRBV5-1 and TRBJ1-2, with 10 bases fitting TRBD1. DNA of the CDR3: TGCGCCAGCAGCTTGAATGCGCTTGGGACAGGGGTTGATGGCTACACCTTC. The encoded protein is CASSLNALGTGVDGYTF.